The source of this TCR beta chain is a study of shared clonotypes between healthy human individuals. The CDR3 contains 17 residues. The germline gives CDR1 MNHEY, CDR2 SMNVEV (reference sequence). The V and J ends lost 4 bases and 1 base, in that order; junction bases with no gene match: 2. The method was immunoSEQ multiplex PCR; TCRdb's version includes in-frame clones alone and lacks a portion of them. Of approximately 1.5 million clones in the sample, about 98.5% were seen once. The sequence came from a man aged 25 to 40 in good health. V usage is TRBV27 and J usage is TRBJ2-2; the match to TRBD2 covers 14 bases. The sample comprised naive CD4+ T cells sorted from blood. Described subset: CD45RA+ positively selected. CDR3: CASSSGLAGGNTGELFF. The CDR3 DNA sequence: TGTGCCAGCAGTTCCGGACTAGCGGGAGGGAACACCGGGGAGCTGTTTTTT.